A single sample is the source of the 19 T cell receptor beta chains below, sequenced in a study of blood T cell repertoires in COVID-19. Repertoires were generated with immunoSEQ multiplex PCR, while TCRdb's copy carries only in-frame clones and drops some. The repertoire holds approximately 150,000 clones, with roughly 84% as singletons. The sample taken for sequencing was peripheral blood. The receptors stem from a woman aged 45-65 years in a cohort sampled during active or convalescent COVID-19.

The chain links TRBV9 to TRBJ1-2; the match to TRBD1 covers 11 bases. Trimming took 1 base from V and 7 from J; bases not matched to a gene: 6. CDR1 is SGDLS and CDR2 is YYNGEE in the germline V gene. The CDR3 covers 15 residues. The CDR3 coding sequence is TGTGCCAGCAGCGTAAAGGGACAGGGGGAGGGTGGCTACACCTTC. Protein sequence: CASSVKGQGEGGYTF.

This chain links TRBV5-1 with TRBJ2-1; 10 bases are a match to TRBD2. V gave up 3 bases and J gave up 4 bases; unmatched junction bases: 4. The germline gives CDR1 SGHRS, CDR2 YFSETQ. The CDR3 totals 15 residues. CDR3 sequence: CASSSGTSVYNEQFF. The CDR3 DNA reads TGCGCCAGCAGCTCCGGGACTAGCGTTTACAATGAGCAGTTCTTC. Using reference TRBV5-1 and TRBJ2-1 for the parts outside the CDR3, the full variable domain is KAGVTQTPRYLIKTRGQQVTLSCSPISGHRSVSWYQQTPGQGLQFLFEYFSETQRNKGNFPGRFSGRQFSNSRSEMNVSTLELGDSALYLCASSSGTSVYNEQFFGPGTRLTVL.

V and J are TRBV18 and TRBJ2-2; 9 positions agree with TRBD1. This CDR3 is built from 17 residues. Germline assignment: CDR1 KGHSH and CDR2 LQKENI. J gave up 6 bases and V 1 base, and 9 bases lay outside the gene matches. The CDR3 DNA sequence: TGTGCCAGCTCACCACTACAGGGACAGGGATCCTCCGGGGAGCTGTTTTTT. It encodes CASSPLQGQGSSGELFF.

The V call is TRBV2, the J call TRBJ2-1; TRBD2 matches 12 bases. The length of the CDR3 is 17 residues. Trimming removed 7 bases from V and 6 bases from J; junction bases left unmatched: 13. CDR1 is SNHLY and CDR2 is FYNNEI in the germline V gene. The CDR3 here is CASKTSLAGGPSNEQFF. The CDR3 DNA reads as TGTGCCAGCAAAACGTCGCTAGCGGGGGGGCCTTCCAATGAGCAGTTCTTC.

The CDR3 region has the DNA TGTGCCATCAGTGAGTCAGGGGCTCGGACTGAAGCTTTCTTT. It encodes CAISESGARTEAFF. The V call is TRBV10-3, the J call TRBJ1-1; D may be TRBD1 (5 bases). There are 14 residues in the CDR3. V lost 0 bases to trimming and J lost 5 bases, with 10 bases between them. Germline V gene sequence: CDR1 ENHRY, CDR2 SYGVKD.

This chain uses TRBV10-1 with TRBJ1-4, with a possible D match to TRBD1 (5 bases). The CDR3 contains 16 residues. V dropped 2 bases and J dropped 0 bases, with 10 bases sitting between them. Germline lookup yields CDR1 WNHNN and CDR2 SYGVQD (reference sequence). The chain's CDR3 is CASSEHRRPTNEKLFF. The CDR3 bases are TGCGCCAGCAGTGAGCACAGGAGACCAACTAATGAAAAACTGTTTTTT.

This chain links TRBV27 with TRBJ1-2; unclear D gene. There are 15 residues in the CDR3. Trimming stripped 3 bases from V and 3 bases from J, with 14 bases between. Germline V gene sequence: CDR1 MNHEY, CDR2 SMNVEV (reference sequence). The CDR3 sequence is CASSFLGGSHYGYTF. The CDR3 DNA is TGTGCCAGCAGTTTTTTAGGAGGGTCCCACTATGGCTACACCTTC.

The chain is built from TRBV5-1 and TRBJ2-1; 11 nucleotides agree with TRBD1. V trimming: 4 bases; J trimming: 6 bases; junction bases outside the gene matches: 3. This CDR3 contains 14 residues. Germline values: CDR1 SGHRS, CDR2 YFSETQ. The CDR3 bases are TGCGCCAGCAGCACGGGACAGGGGGGCAATGAGCAGTTCTTC. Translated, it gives CASSTGQGGNEQFF. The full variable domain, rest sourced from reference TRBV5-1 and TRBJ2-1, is KAGVTQTPRYLIKTRGQQVTLSCSPISGHRSVSWYQQTPGQGLQFLFEYFSETQRNKGNFPGRFSGRQFSNSRSEMNVSTLELGDSALYLCASSTGQGGNEQFFGPGTRLTVL.

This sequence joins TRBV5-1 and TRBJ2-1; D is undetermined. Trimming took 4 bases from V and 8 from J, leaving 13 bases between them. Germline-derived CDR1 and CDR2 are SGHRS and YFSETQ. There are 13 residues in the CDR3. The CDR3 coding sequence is TGCGCCAGCAGCGGAATACAGTTCGATGAGCAGTTCTTC. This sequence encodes CASSGIQFDEQFF. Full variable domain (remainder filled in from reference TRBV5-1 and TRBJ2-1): KAGVTQTPRYLIKTRGQQVTLSCSPISGHRSVSWYQQTPGQGLQFLFEYFSETQRNKGNFPGRFSGRQFSNSRSEMNVSTLELGDSALYLCASSGIQFDEQFFGPGTRLTVL.

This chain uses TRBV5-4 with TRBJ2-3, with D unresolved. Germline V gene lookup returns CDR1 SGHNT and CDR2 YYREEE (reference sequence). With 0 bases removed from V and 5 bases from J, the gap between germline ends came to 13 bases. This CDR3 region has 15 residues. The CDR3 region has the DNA TGTGCCAGCAGCTTGGCCTCGCAAACGAGAGATACGCAGTATTTT. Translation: CASSLASQTRDTQYF.

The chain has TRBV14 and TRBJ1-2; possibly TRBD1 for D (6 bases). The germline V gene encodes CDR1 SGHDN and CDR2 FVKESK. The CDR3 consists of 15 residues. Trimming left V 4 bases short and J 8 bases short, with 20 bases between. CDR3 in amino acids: CASSPSGTTLRGYTF. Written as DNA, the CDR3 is TGTGCCAGCAGCCCCTCCGGGACAACCCTGCGGGGCTACACCTTC.

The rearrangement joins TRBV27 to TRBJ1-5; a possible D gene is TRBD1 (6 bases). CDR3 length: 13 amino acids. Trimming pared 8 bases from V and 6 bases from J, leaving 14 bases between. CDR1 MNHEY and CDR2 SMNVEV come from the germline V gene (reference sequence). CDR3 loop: CASSRQGFQPQHF. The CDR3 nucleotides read TGTGCCAGCTCCCGGCAGGGGTTTCAGCCCCAGCATTTT.

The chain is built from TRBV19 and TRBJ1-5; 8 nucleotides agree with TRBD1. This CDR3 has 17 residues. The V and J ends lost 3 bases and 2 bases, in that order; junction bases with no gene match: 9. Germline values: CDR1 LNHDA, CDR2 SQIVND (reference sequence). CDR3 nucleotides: TGTGCCAGTAGTATTAGCTCAGGGGGCTGGGGCAATCAGCCCCAGCATTTT. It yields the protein CASSISSGGWGNQPQHF.

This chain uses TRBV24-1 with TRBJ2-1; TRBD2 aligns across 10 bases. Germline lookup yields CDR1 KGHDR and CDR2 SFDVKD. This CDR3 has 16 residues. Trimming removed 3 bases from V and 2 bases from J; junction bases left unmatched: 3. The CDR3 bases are TGTGCCACCAGTGATAGCAGCGGGGGGGCCTACAATGAGCAGTTCTTC. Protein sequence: CATSDSSGGAYNEQFF.

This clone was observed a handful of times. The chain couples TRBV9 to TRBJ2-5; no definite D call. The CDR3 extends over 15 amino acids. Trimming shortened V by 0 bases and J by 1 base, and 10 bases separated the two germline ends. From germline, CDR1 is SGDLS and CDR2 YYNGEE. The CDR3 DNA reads TGTGCCAGCAGCGTAGCGACAAGCCTCCAAGAGACCCAGTACTTC. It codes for CASSVATSLQETQYF.

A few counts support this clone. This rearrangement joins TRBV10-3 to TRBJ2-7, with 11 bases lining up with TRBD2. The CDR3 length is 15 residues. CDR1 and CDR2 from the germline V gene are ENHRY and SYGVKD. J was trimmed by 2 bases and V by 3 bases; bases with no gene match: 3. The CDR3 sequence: CAISDTSGGPYEQYF. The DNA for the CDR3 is TGTGCCATCAGTGACACTAGCGGGGGTCCCTACGAGCAGTACTTC.

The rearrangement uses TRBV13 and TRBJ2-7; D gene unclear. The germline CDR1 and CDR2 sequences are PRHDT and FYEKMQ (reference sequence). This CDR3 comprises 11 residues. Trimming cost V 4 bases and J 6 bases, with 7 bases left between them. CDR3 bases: TGTGCCAGCAGCTCCACAACCGAGCAGTACTTC. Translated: CASSSTTEQYF.

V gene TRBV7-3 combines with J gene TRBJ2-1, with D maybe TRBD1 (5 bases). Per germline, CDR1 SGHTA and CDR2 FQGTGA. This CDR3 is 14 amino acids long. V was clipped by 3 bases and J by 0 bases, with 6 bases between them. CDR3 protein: CASSFGASYNEQFF. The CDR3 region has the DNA TGTGCCAGCAGCTTTGGGGCCTCCTACAATGAGCAGTTCTTC.

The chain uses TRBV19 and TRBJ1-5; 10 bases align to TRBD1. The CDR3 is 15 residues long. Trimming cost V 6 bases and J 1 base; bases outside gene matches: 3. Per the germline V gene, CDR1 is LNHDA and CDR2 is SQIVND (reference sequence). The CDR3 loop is CASSGQGVSNQPQHF. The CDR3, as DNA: TGTGCCAGTAGCGGACAGGGGGTAAGCAATCAGCCCCAGCATTTT.